The 13 T cell receptor beta chains below were found in one sample sequenced in a study of T cell repertoires in cytomegalovirus infection. MiXCR was run by TCRdb on the reads, yielding one entry per CDR3 protein. Counted here are around 900,000 distinct CDR3 sequences, 30% to 40% occurring once; the ten biggest clones make up roughly 12%. No antigen has been identified for these receptors. Material: cultured CD8+ T cells from PBMCs, obtained from culture after CMV antigen stimulation. Receptor source: a human donor in good health (CMV status not recorded). Some clones in this sample may be carry-over from other donors' samples.

The chain recombines TRBV5-1 with TRBJ2-1; TRBD1 is a possible D gene (6 bases). Trimming took 2 bases from V and 8 from J, leaving 17 bases between them. Germline CDR1 is SGHRS and CDR2 is YFSETQ. This CDR3 comprises 15 residues. CDR3 sequence: CASSFPSTGFDEQFF. The CDR3 DNA is TGCGCCAGCAGCTTCCCTTCGACAGGATTCGATGAGCAGTTCTTC. Combining the CDR3 with reference TRBV5-1 and TRBJ2-1 gives the whole variable domain KAGVTQTPRYLIKTRGQQVTLSCSPISGHRSVSWYQQTPGQGLQFLFEYFSETQRNKGNFPGRFSGRQFSNSRSEMNVSTLELGDSALYLCASSFPSTGFDEQFFGPGTRLTVL.

This clonotype was seen only a few times. V gene TRBV11-1 combines with J gene TRBJ2-7, with a possible D match to TRBD1 (5 bases). V was clipped by 1 base and J by 6 bases, with 10 bases between them. Germline V gives CDR1 SGHAT, CDR2 FQDESV (reference sequence). The CDR3 is made up of 13 amino acids. The CDR3 loop reads CASSLVLGLEQYV. The CDR3 DNA reads as TGTGCCAGCAGCTTAGTTCTGGGGCTCGAGCAGTACGTC.

V usage is TRBV6-6 and J usage is TRBJ1-4; TRBD1 agrees at 8 bases. Germline assignment: CDR1 MNHNY and CDR2 SVGAGI (reference sequence). The CDR3 covers 17 residues. V gave up 5 bases and J gave up 3 bases; unmatched junction bases: 11. CDR3 sequence reads: CASSLLNPGQANEKLFF. In DNA, the CDR3 is TGTGCCAGCAGTCTCTTAAACCCGGGACAGGCTAATGAAAAACTGTTTTTT.

This clonotype has ten or more counts. The chain joins TRBV7-6 to TRBJ2-1; possibly TRBD1 for D (5 bases). Germline V gene data show CDR1 as SGHVS and CDR2 as FNYEAQ. The CDR3 consists of 13 residues. V shed 2 bases and J shed 9 bases, with 11 bases lying between them. The CDR3 loop is CASSLYGALEQFF. For the CDR3, the DNA is TGTGCCAGCAGCTTATATGGGGCCCTTGAGCAGTTCTTC.

The chain has TRBV18 and TRBJ2-5; D might be TRBD1 or TRBD2, each matching 5 bases. This CDR3 spans 16 amino acids. Germline values: CDR1 KGHSH, CDR2 LQKENI. With 0 bases removed from V and 4 bases from J, the gap between germline ends came to 15 bases. The DNA of the CDR3 is TGTGCCAGCTCACCACCGATGAGGGACGCCGGAGAGACCCAGTACTTC. Its protein product is CASSPPMRDAGETQYF.

The J gene is TRBJ2-7, the V gene TRBV12-3 or TRBV12-4; tentative D call: TRBD1 (6 bases). V lost 5 bases and J lost 2, with 7 bases in between. CDR3 size: 12 residues. In DNA form, the CDR3 reads TGTGCCAGCAGTGAGGGGGCCTACGAGCAGTACTTC. Its protein product is CASSEGAYEQYF.

The V and J genes are TRBV6-1 and TRBJ2-1; D gene ambiguous. The length of the CDR3 is 12 residues. Germline V gene sequence: CDR1 MNHNS, CDR2 SASEGT. Trimming left V 6 bases short and J 9 bases short, with 12 bases between. CDR3: CASSPDGFEQFF. In nucleotides, the CDR3 is TGTGCCAGCAGCCCAGATGGGTTTGAGCAGTTCTTC.

The chain has TRBV2 and TRBJ2-1, with TRBD1 matching over 7 bases. Germline CDR1 is SNHLY and CDR2 is FYNNEI. This CDR3 comprises 20 residues. Trimming cost V 1 base and J 10 bases; bases outside gene matches: 25. In DNA, the CDR3 is TGTGCCAGCAGTGAAGAGTATGTGTTCGCCCTGGGACAGCCACAATGGGAGCAGTTCTTC. Translating it yields CASSEEYVFALGQPQWEQFF.

Regarding this clonotype: Germline is not matched at one junction end, which may reflect a read error. The chain carries TRBV5-5 and TRBJ1-5, with D perhaps TRBD1 (5 bases). CDR3 length: 13 residues. The germline CDR1 and CDR2 sequences are SGHKS and YYEKEE (reference sequence). CDR3 bases: TGTGCCAGCAGCTTGGGGGGGACTCAGCCCCGGCATTTT. It specifies CASSLGGTQPRHF.

This clonotype was seen once. The rearrangement links TRBV6-1 to TRBJ2-7; unclear D gene. The length of the CDR3 is 15 residues. Germline CDR1 MNHNS, CDR2 SASEGT. Trimming removed 4 bases at V and 0 bases at J, with 13 bases between. The CDR3 is CASSGTASPSYEQYF. CDR3 DNA sequence: TGTGCCAGCAGTGGGACCGCCAGTCCCTCCTACGAGCAGTACTTC.

This clonotype was counted many times. The rearrangement links TRBV7-8 to TRBJ2-1; the D is unclear. V lost 1 base, J lost 0 bases, and 13 bases lay in between. The CDR3 contains 17 residues. Looked up from germline, CDR1 is SGHVS and CDR2 is FQNEAQ. CDR3: CASSLVPTPSSYNEQFF. The DNA for the CDR3 is TGTGCCAGCAGCTTAGTTCCGACTCCGAGCTCCTACAATGAGCAGTTCTTC.

To note about this clonotype: This may be a read error: a much more frequent sequence differs by one nucleotide. The CDR3 nucleotides read TGTACTAGCAGCTTCGACACCGACAATGAGCAGTTCTTC. Translating gives CTSSFDTDNEQFF. The chain carries TRBV7-7 and TRBJ2-1; D is perhaps TRBD2 (6 bases). The germline gives CDR1 SSHAT, CDR2 FNYEAQ (reference sequence). The CDR3 is 13 residues long.

This clonotype was observed a handful of times. This chain connects TRBV9 to TRBJ1-5; D is unclear. Deletions cut 2 bases from V and 2 bases from J, with 8 bases between. There are 14 residues in the CDR3. Germline CDR1 and CDR2: SGDLS and YYNGEE. The CDR3: CASSVGSGNQPQHF. In DNA, the CDR3 is TGTGCCAGCAGCGTGGGTTCGGGCAATCAGCCCCAGCATTTT.